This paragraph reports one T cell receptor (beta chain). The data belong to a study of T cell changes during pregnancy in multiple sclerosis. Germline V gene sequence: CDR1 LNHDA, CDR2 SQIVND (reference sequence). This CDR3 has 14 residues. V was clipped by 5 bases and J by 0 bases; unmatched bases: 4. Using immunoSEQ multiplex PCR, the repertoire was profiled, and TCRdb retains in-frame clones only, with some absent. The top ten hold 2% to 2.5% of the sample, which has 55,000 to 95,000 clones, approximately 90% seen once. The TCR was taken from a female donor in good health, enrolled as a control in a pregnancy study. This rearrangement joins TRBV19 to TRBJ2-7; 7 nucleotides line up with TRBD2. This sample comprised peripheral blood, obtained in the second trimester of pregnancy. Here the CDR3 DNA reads TGTGCCAGTAGTCTCATAGCGGGCTCCTACGAGCAGTACTTC. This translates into CASSLIAGSYEQYF.